The source of this T cell receptor beta chain is a study of cytomegalovirus exposure and HLA in healthy donors. Study results and caveats: An analysis that was carried out later associated approximately 17,000 TCR beta sequences with HLA alleles at 0.05 false discovery rate.

A remark on this clone: Its antigen is currently unknown.

Use of 60 Vbeta and 13 Jbeta primers characterized the PCR. The protocol was immunoSEQ multiplex PCR, while the TCRdb copy is restricted to in-frame clones and leaves out a portion. The repertoire consists of 200,000 to 250,000 clones, with about 83% occurring once and the leading ten covering 1.3%. This CDR3 region has 15 residues. The V gene end was trimmed by 3 bases and the J gene end by 1 base; junction bases not matched to a gene: 4. The V gene's germline CDR1 is LGHNA and CDR2 YNFKEQ. V gene TRBV4-2 combines with J gene TRBJ2-3, with 7 bases aligning to TRBD1. The receptor was derived from a human donor in good health. The sample taken for sequencing was PBMCs. The CDR3 DNA follows: TGTGCCAGCAGCCACCGCGGACAGGGCACAGATACGCAGTATTTT. Its protein product is CASSHRGQGTDTQYF.